Listed below are T cell receptor beta chains from one sample, sequenced in a study of CD8+ T cells in alopecia areata. The method was immunoSEQ multiplex PCR; TCRdb's version includes in-frame clones alone and lacks a portion of them. The sample records 90,000 to 100,000 clones, about 40% being singletons. Sequencing was performed on CD4+ T cells sorted from blood. These receptors all stem from a human donor with alopecia areata. Each CDR3 is given with its conserved first and last residue. Fields, in order: V gene, D gene, J gene, clone size, CDR3 protein, CDR3 DNA. The D gene is left open where the match is weak. Not all rows give a size; the values are once, few, many and, for expanded clones, a class.

v_call: TRBV5-1; d_call: .; j_call: TRBJ2-1; clone_size: .; cdr3_aa: CASRRPPLLDEQFF; cdr3_nt: TGCGCCAGCAGGCGGCCCCCTCTTTTGGATGAGCAGTTCTTC
v_call: TRBV7-2; d_call: .; j_call: TRBJ2-3; clone_size: .; cdr3_aa: CASSPGFGTDTQYF; cdr3_nt: TGTGCCAGCAGCCCTGGTTTTGGAACAGATACGCAGTATTTT
v_call: TRBV4-3; d_call: .; j_call: TRBJ2-1; clone_size: .; cdr3_aa: CASSLRALGSNEQFF; cdr3_nt: TGCGCCAGCAGCCTCCGGGCCCTGGGCTCCAATGAGCAGTTCTTC
v_call: TRBV13; d_call: .; j_call: TRBJ2-7; clone_size: few; cdr3_aa: CASSYSWTDSYEQYF; cdr3_nt: TGTGCCAGCAGCTATTCCTGGACAGACTCCTACGAGCAGTACTTC
v_call: TRBV23-1; d_call: .; j_call: TRBJ1-2; clone_size: few; cdr3_aa: CASSLGTPYYGYTF; cdr3_nt: TGCGCCAGCAGTCTTGGGACACCTTACTATGGCTACACCTTC
v_call: TRBV29-1; d_call: .; j_call: TRBJ2-7; clone_size: .; cdr3_aa: CSGNIGPYEQYF; cdr3_nt: TGCAGCGGCAATATCGGGCCATACGAGCAGTACTTC
v_call: TRBV15; d_call: .; j_call: TRBJ2-5; clone_size: .; cdr3_aa: CATSRGPEQETQYF; cdr3_nt: TGTGCCACCAGCAGAGGACCAGAACAAGAGACCCAGTACTTC
v_call: TRBV27; d_call: .; j_call: TRBJ2-3; clone_size: few; cdr3_aa: CASSFSFGTDTQYF; cdr3_nt: TGTGCCAGCAGTTTTTCCTTTGGAACAGATACGCAGTATTTT
v_call: TRBV29-1; d_call: TRBD1; j_call: TRBJ2-2; clone_size: few; cdr3_aa: CSVGDRGQNGELFF; cdr3_nt: TGCAGCGTCGGGGACAGGGGGCAGAACGGGGAGCTGTTTTTT
v_call: TRBV5-1; d_call: TRBD1; j_call: TRBJ2-7; clone_size: .; cdr3_aa: CASSLQQGVGYEQYF; cdr3_nt: TGCGCCAGCAGCTTACAACAGGGGGTAGGCTACGAGCAGTACTTC
v_call: TRBV6-1; d_call: .; j_call: TRBJ2-7; clone_size: .; cdr3_aa: CASSEPQGVLFEQYF; cdr3_nt: TGTGCCAGCAGTGAACCCCAGGGTGTTCTCTTCGAGCAGTACTTC
v_call: TRBV7-2; d_call: .; j_call: TRBJ1-5; clone_size: once; cdr3_aa: CASSASGVRNQPQHF; cdr3_nt: TGTGCCAGCAGCGCTTCAGGGGTACGCAATCAGCCCCAGCATTTT